This TCR beta chain was identified in a study of cytomegalovirus exposure and HLA in healthy donors. Study summary: Genotyping showed 81% of a few hundred donors falling in the Caucasian-associated ancestry cluster.

A multiplex PCR was run with 60 Vbeta primers and 13 Jbeta primers. The method was immunoSEQ multiplex PCR; TCRdb's version includes in-frame clones alone and lacks a portion of them. This table has 200,000 to 250,000 clones, roughly three quarters appearing once. In the case of this clone: The target antigen is unknown.

The CDR3 totals 15 residues. V was trimmed by 4 bases and J by 4 bases, leaving 15 bases between them. Germline loops: CDR1 SGDLS, CDR2 YYNGEE. Study conclusions and caveats: Whilst most TCR sequences proved rare, a subset of public TCRs occurred across many donors. An analysis done earlier found most TCR beta V segments productive about 90% or about 30% of the time. The study labeled about 160 TCR beta chains cytomegalovirus-associated.

The source material was PBMCs. The sequence came from a man aged 45 to 65 in good health and CMV-seronegative. V gene TRBV9 combines with J gene TRBJ1-3; a weak D match, TRBD1 (6 bases). Here the CDR3 reads CASSYTGTKGNTIYF. CDR3 sequence (DNA): TGTGCCAGCAGCTACACAGGGACCAAGGGAAACACCATATATTTT.